A selection of T cell receptor beta chains follows, all from one sample in a study of T cell clones after liver transplantation. Sequenced by immunoSEQ multiplex PCR; TCRdb stores in-frame clones only, minus some. The sample holds over 15,000 clones, 80% to 90% seen once. The sequenced sample was CD8+ T cells from blood, obtained before liver transplant. The source of these receptors is a human donor who received a liver transplant. Both conserved end residues are part of each CDR3. Fields, in order: V gene, J gene, clone size, D gene, CDR3 protein, CDR3 DNA. D genes are given only for firm matches. The listing skips clone size in some rows; elsewhere it reads once, few, many or a size class.

TRBV7-8	TRBJ2-4	once	TRBD1	CASSSQTRQGIGKNIQYF	TGTGCCAGCAGCTCTCAAACCCGACAGGGAATAGGCAAAAACATTCAGTACTTC
TRBV21-1	TRBJ2-5	NA	NA	CASRRYQETQYF	TGTGCCAGCAGAAGGTACCAAGAGACCCAGTACTTC
TRBV6-5	TRBJ2-1	NA	TRBD2	CASSLAGGPNNEQFF	TGTGCCAGCAGTTTAGCGGGAGGGCCAAACAATGAGCAGTTCTTC
TRBV28	TRBJ2-7	NA	TRBD1	CASSLGEGTASYEQYF	TGTGCCAGCAGTTTAGGAGAGGGGACAGCCTCCTACGAGCAGTACTTC
TRBV19	TRBJ2-7	NA	NA	CASSIWYSNSYEQYF	TGTGCCAGTAGTATTTGGTACAGTAACTCCTACGAGCAGTACTTC
TRBV7-8	TRBJ1-5	once	TRBD1	CASSSTGDSQPQHF	TGTGCCAGCAGCTCGACAGGGGATAGTCAGCCCCAGCATTTT
TRBV5-4	TRBJ2-7	NA	TRBD1	CASSPGTGQDEQYF	TGTGCCAGCAGCCCCGGGACAGGGCAAGACGAGCAGTACTTC
TRBV29-1	TRBJ2-7	NA	TRBD1	CSVAGQELPYEQYF	TGCAGCGTTGCGGGACAGGAACTTCCCTACGAGCAGTACTTC
TRBV19	TRBJ1-1	NA	NA	CASSQSLLNTEAFF	TGTGCCAGTAGTCAATCTCTCCTGAACACTGAAGCTTTCTTT
TRBV9	TRBJ2-5	NA	NA	CASSVGSPSQTQYF	TGTGCCAGCAGCGTAGGTAGCCCTTCGCAGACCCAGTACTTC
TRBV18	TRBJ1-2	NA	NA	CASSPASTNYGYTF	TGTGCCAGCTCACCAGCATCTACTAACTATGGCTACACCTTC
TRBV9	TRBJ1-1	few	NA	CASSPALENTEAFF	TGTGCCAGCAGCCCGGCCTTGGAGAACACTGAAGCTTTCTTT
TRBV9	TRBJ2-7	few	TRBD1	CASSVGQGAYEQYF	TGTGCCAGCAGCGTAGGACAGGGGGCCTACGAGCAGTACTTC
TRBV7-9	TRBJ1-4	NA	NA	CASSPWTASTNEKLFF	TGTGCCAGCAGCCCCTGGACGGCTTCAACTAATGAAAAACTGTTTTTT
TRBV14	TRBJ2-7	NA	NA	CASSKIGYEQYF	TGTGCCAGCAGCAAGATTGGCTACGAGCAGTACTTC
TRBV9	TRBJ2-2	once	TRBD2	CASSVFPSGSNSGELFF	TGTGCCAGCAGCGTTTTCCCTAGCGGGAGTAATTCCGGGGAGCTGTTTTTT
TRBV30	TRBJ1-5	NA	NA	CAWSVDTMKPQHF	TGTGCCTGGAGTGTAGACACCATGAAGCCCCAGCATTTT
TRBV19	TRBJ2-1	NA	NA	CASSTPGSGAEQFF	TGTGCCAGTAGTACCCCCGGTTCAGGGGCCGAGCAGTTCTTC
TRBV4-3	TRBJ2-7	NA	NA	CASSQDWEEEQYF	TGCGCCAGCAGCCAAGATTGGGAGGAGGAGCAGTACTTC
TRBV7-9	TRBJ1-5	NA	NA	CASSPDGFNQPQHF	TGTGCCAGCAGCCCGGACGGATTCAATCAGCCCCAGCATTTT
TRBV2	TRBJ2-1	once	TRBD2	CASSTTSGRAYNEQFF	TGTGCCAGCTCCACCACTAGCGGGAGGGCCTACAATGAGCAGTTCTTC
TRBV28	TRBJ2-7	NA	NA	CASSSTPRGLDEQYF	TGTGCCAGCAGTTCCACACCCCGGGGTCTCGACGAGCAGTACTTC